This record looks at one T cell receptor (beta chain) sequence and its context. The target of this receptor is not known. Base qualities are not recorded, but no much larger clone differs from it by a single base. Counted from cysteine to phenylalanine, this CDR3 has 10 amino acids. CDR3 DNA is the only sequence kept; it has 30 bases, read in frame from the first base. For CDR1 and CDR2, the germline V gene (reference sequence) lists GTSNPN and SVGIG. Deletion took 2 bases off V and 4 bases off J, with a span of 3 bases between the germline ends. TCRbeta CDR3 regions were amplified from genomic DNA by means of the immunoSEQ Assay, a bias-controlled multiplex PCR. Processing in the source paper ran as follows. Nucleated cell counts per sample were estimated from amplification of reference gene primers within the assay. To quantify the absolute abundance of each unique TCRbeta CDR3 rearrangement, sequence reads were collapsed and filtered. Productive Simpson clonality was computed per sample as the square root of Simpson's diversity index over productive rearrangements. In TCRdb, the immuneACCESS table is reduced to in-frame sequences with V and J assigned. These tables do not hold every clone; where another copy was compared, an unresolved V gene accounts for under half, and the others remain unexplained. V, J and clone size derive from that table, while D and trimming were established from the DNA sequence. Recorded for this sample are approximately 200,000 clones; about 81% of them occurred a single time. In total, the top ten clones hold approximately 12% of the sample.

This record belongs to a study of blood T cell repertoires in COVID-19 (dated by TCRdb to about 2020). Background for the entire study: The collaborator samples originated in the United States, Italy and Spain and spanned the acute and convalescent phases of COVID-19. Where HLA class I and class II types were available, the types were taken from metadata supplied by the sample provider, not from assay-based typing. Nearly every sample came with metadata listing a de-identified subject ID, COVID-19 status, age in years and sex. Deeply sampled blood TCRbeta repertoires from subjects exposed to, actively infected with, or recovered from COVID-19 were included in the dataset. A freely available public database, intended as a resource for researchers studying the immune response to SARS-CoV-2, is where the repertoires were released. Samples were obtained from the ongoing ImmuneRACE study (first 160 participants) and from about 1,300 subjects provided by 6 global collaborators. The prospective study material was composed of cDNA or gDNA derived from T cells, B-cell-depleted T cells, or PBMCs.

At one collaborating source in Seattle, patients were enrolled during active infection and were followed longitudinally through the course of disease. Collaborating institutions collected whole blood in K2EDTA tubes following their own protocols. For TCRbeta analysis, collaborators shipped samples in one of three forms: frozen whole blood, isolated PBMCs, or DNA extracted from either of those sample types. Findings and caveats that apply to the study as a whole: The amount of clinical and demographic metadata varied by source and participant and was provided uncurated.

Sequenced material: peripheral blood. This receptor was taken from a woman of 80 years or more with COVID-19, enrolled during active disease. The chain is encoded by TRBV30 joined to TRBJ2-7; the D gene is not confidently resolved. The DNA sequence is as follows: TGTGCCTGGAGTTTATACGAGCAGTACTTC. This yields the protein CAWSLYEQYF.